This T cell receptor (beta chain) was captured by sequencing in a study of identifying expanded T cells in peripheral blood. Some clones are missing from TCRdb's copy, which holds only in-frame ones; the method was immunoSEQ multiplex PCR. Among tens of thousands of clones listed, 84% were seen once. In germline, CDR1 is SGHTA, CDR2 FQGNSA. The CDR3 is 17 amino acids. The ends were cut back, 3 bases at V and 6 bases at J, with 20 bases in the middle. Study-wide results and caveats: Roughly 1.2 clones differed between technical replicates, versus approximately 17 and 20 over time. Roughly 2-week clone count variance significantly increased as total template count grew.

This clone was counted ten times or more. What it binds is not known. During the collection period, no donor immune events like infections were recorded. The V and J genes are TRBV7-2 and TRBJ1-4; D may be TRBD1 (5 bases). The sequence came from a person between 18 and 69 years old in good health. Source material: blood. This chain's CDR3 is CASSFFSGGRGDEKLFF. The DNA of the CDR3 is TGTGCCAGCAGCTTTTTCTCAGGAGGCCGAGGGGATGAAAAACTGTTTTTT.